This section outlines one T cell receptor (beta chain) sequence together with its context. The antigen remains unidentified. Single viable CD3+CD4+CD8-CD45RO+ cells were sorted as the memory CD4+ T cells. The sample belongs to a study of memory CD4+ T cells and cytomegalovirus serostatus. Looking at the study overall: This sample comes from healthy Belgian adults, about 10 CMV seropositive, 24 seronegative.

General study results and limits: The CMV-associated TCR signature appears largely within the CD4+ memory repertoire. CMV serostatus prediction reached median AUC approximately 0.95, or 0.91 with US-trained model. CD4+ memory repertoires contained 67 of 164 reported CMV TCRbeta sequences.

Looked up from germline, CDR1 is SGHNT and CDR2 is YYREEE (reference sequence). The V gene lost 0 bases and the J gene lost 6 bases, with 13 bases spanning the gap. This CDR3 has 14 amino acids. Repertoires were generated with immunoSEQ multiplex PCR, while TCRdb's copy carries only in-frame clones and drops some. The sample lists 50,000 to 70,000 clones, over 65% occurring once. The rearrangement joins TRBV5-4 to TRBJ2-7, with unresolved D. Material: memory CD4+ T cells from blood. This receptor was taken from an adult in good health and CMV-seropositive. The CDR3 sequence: CASSLGQTLGEQYV. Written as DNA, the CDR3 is TGTGCCAGCAGCTTGGGCCAAACCCTTGGCGAGCAGTACGTC.